These T cell receptor beta chains were read from a single sample in a study of blood T cell repertoires in COVID-19. Sequencing used immunoSEQ multiplex PCR; TCRdb keeps in-frame clones, though not all of them. The sample lists approximately 250,000 clones, approximately 85% occurring once. The specimen sequenced was PBMCs or T cells enriched from blood (not recorded which). The receptors shown here come from a woman aged 45-60 years with acute COVID-19. Each CDR3 is given without its conserved first and last residue.

v_call cdr3_aa
TRBV7-8 ASSLVPGAYGYT
TRBV7-8 ASSLVRSAYGYT
TRBV20-1 SASLRLALGTDTQY
TRBV19 ASTPRGGNQPQH
TRBV27 ASSWTGGGQPQH
TRBV3-1/TRBV3-2 ASSPGTGVQPQH
TRBV9 ASSVDGRSGGSEKLF
TRBV2 ASRDRDSYEKLF
TRBV19 ASSSTGAVPPLH
TRBV10-3 AISVRQRDYEQY
TRBV5-4 ASSLAGGSSTQY
TRBV30 AWSVQGATEAF
TRBV5-6 ASSLEAGQGTSPLH
TRBV27 ASTLRGGGDTEAF
TRBV19 ASSIGTGFVDTQY
TRBV2 ASSLTGVGYT
TRBV19 ASSPRGTGENEQF
TRBV7-2 ASSRGQGVGTEAF
TRBV18 ASSPGTGVYGYT
TRBV11-1 ASSLVRSGAYNEQF
TRBV11-3 ASSHTGGTEAF
TRBV5-1 ASSLGGYDTEAF
TRBV29-1 SVTQGAAYEQY
TRBV3-1/TRBV3-2 ASSPSGGASETQY
TRBV30 AFGRVDGELF
TRBV19 ASSFTEGVKT
TRBV11-3 ASSLKSASGGASTDTQY
TRBV19 ASSPGFNTEAF